The present entry profiles one TCR beta chain with its context. Antigen unknown. Documented treatment: oral pan-JAK inhibitor, 5-10 mg twice daily. Those with alopecia areata gave lesional scalp punch biopsies and peripheral blood. Following extraction, RNA underwent reverse transcription to cDNA, which served as the sequencing template. Assay used: immunoSEQ multiplex PCR; TCRdb lists only in-frame clones, some missing. The sample carries fewer than 15,000 clones, about two thirds recorded once. The data belong to a study of CD8+ T cells in alopecia areata. Study findings and constraints: An increase in clonality over normal scalp was evident in lesional scalp, especially alopecia totalis/universalis.

This CDR3 spans 13 amino acids. In germline, CDR1 is SGHRS, CDR2 YFSETQ. The V end lost 5 bases, the J end lost 7 bases, and 12 bases lay between the germline ends. The material sequenced was skin, taken at week 4, from a patient treated with tofacitinib. The clonotype originates from a human donor with alopecia areata. The chain combines TRBV5-1 with TRBJ1-4; weak D call: TRBD1 (6 bases). In DNA, the CDR3 is TGCGCCAGCAGGGGGGGGCCCAGTGAAAAACTGTTTTTT. Residues: CASRGGPSEKLFF. The full variable domain, completed using reference TRBV5-1 and TRBJ1-4, is KAGVTQTPRYLIKTRGQQVTLSCSPISGHRSVSWYQQTPGQGLQFLFEYFSETQRNKGNFPGRFSGRQFSNSRSEMNVSTLELGDSALYLCASRGGPSEKLFFGSGTQLSVL.